This record concerns one TCR beta chain sequence. What it binds is not known. These data are taken from a study of T cell responses to AZD1222 COVID-19 vaccine. Study-level results: Two doses of AZD1222 preceded a rise in Spike-specific TCR breadth and depth.

TCRdb's copy holds only in-frame clones and misses some; the assay was immunoSEQ multiplex PCR. The table records 110,000 or so clones, 70% to 90% of them present only once. The CDR3 has 16 amino acids. The germline V gene encodes CDR1 SGHDT and CDR2 YYEEEE. With 6 bases removed from V and 0 bases from J, the gap between germline ends came to 16 bases. The source material was peripheral blood, sampled on day 0 of AZD1222 vaccination. The clonotype was recovered from an adult in good health. The chain links TRBV5-6 to TRBJ1-3; D is uncertain. The CDR3, as DNA: TGTGCCAGCACCCCCACAACTCAAAGCTCTGGAAACACCATATATTTT. It is translated as CASTPTTQSSGNTIYF.